This T cell receptor (beta chain) emerged from a study of regulatory T cells in long-lasting Graves disease. Arm-PCR of CDR3 regions and iRepertoire HTBI primers were the basis on which TCR beta libraries were built. TCRdb itself ran the multiplex PCR reads through MiXCR, one entry per CDR3 protein. The top ten hold over 15% of the sample, which has some 340,000 distinct CDR3 sequences, 12% seen once. CDR3 length: 12 amino acids. The germline CDR1 and CDR2 sequences are SNHLY and FYNNEI. With 7 bases removed from V and 8 bases from J, the gap between germline ends came to 11 bases. This clonotype was seen at least ten times. Indicated time point: newly diagnosed GD, antithyroid drugs for less than 3 months. Extracted PBMC RNA gave rise to the TCR library. EDTA tubes received approximately 10 milliliters of drawn peripheral blood. This sample was shared with a second study, whose subject was T cells in Graves' hyperthyroidism and ophthalmopathy. That work adds: Before onset, ophthalmopathy was predicted by the model a median around 6 months earlier.

This sequence was found in a woman younger than 35 with Graves disease. This chain links TRBV2 with TRBJ2-2; D unclear. The material was peripheral blood mononuclear cells (PBMCs), obtained at new diagnosis, from a patient treated with antithyroid drugs. CDR3 sequence reads: CASIRTPGELFF. CDR3 DNA: TGTGCCAGCATTAGGACGCCAGGGGAGCTGTTTTTT.